The 30 T cell receptor beta chains given below trace back to one sample, sequenced in a study of blood T cell repertoires in COVID-19. Profiling relied on immunoSEQ multiplex PCR, and the TCRdb table lists in-frame clones only, not all of them. The table has over 450,000 clones, 80% to 90% seen once; the top ten hold about 0.91%. Sample: peripheral blood. All receptors derive from a man aged 18 to 35 with COVID-19, enrolled during active disease.

This chain joins TRBV25-1 and TRBJ2-5; D is uncertain. V was clipped by 10 bases and J by 1 base, with 10 bases between them. The CDR3 is 12 residues long. Germline CDR1 MGHDK, CDR2 SYGVNS. The CDR3 nucleotides read TGTGCCACCGGGTCCGGCCAAGAGACCCAGTACTTC. Its translation is CATGSGQETQYF.

This chain connects TRBV20-1 to TRBJ2-3, with 7 bases fitting TRBD2. J was trimmed by 4 bases and V by 3 bases; bases with no gene match: 10. The CDR3 extends over 15 amino acids. Germline CDR1 and CDR2: DFQATT and SNEGSKA (reference sequence). The chain's CDR3 is CSASRLAVVSDTQYF. In DNA, the CDR3 is TGCAGTGCTAGTCGGCTAGCGGTTGTCTCAGATACGCAGTATTTT.

The chain employs TRBV3-1 (or the pseudogene TRBV3-2) and TRBJ2-7; D is unclear. Germline values: CDR1 LGHDT, CDR2 YNNKEL (reference sequence). Trimming took off 1 base at V and 1 base at J, with 8 bases between the two ends. CDR3 length equals 14 residues. CDR3 in amino acids: CASSQVGSSYEQYF. The CDR3 DNA sequence: TGTGCCAGCAGCCAAGTGGGCAGTTCCTACGAGCAGTACTTC.

The chain has TRBV9 and TRBJ2-3; 7 bases align to TRBD2. CDR1 is SGDLS, CDR2 YYNGEE, per germline. The CDR3 runs to 14 residues. With V trimmed by 5 bases and J by 4 bases, 7 bases remained unmatched. CDR3 sequence (DNA): TGTGCCAGCAGTTCCGGACTAGGTGCAGATACGCAGTATTTT. This gives the protein CASSSGLGADTQYF. Full variable domain (missing parts from reference TRBV9 and TRBJ2-3): DSGVTQTPKHLITATGQRVTLRCSPRSGDLSVYWYQQSLDQGLQFLIQYYNGEERAKGNILERFSAQQFPDLHSELNLSSLELGDSALYFCASSSGLGADTQYFGPGTRLTVL.

The chain links TRBV29-1 to TRBJ1-6; 9 positions match TRBD1. CDR1 is SQVTM, CDR2 ANQGSEA, per germline. V dropped 6 bases and J dropped 8; count of bases not matched to a gene: 2. This CDR3 is built from 12 residues. The CDR3: CSVRTGDSPLHF. The CDR3 coding sequence is TGCAGCGTGCGGACAGGGGATTCACCCCTCCACTTT.

The gene calls are TRBV19 and TRBJ2-2, with D maybe TRBD1 (6 bases). V was pared by 5 bases and J by 5 bases, with 15 bases between. The CDR3 consists of 15 residues. Germline lookup yields CDR1 LNHDA and CDR2 SQIVND (reference sequence). The CDR3: CASSVDRWRTGELFF. The CDR3 DNA reads as TGTGCCAGTAGTGTCGACAGGTGGCGAACCGGGGAGCTGTTTTTT.

The chain has TRBV9 and TRBJ1-5, with TRBD1 identical over 7 bases. The CDR3 spans 15 residues. Germline V CDR1 and CDR2: SGDLS, YYNGEE. Unmatched junction bases numbered 3, after V lost 0 bases and J lost 3 bases. CDR3 nucleotides: TGTGCCAGCAGCGTAGGGGGACAGCTCAATCAGCCCCAGCATTTT. Protein sequence: CASSVGGQLNQPQHF.

The rearrangement links TRBV3-1 (or the pseudogene TRBV3-2) to TRBJ2-7; 7 positions agree with TRBD1. V shed 4 bases, J shed 4 bases, and the junction held 10 bases outside the gene matches. The CDR3 is 15 amino acids. Germline-derived CDR1 and CDR2 are LGHDT and YNNKEL (reference sequence). The CDR3 loop reads CASSPRDRAYYEQYF. For the CDR3, the DNA is TGTGCCAGCAGCCCCCGGGACAGAGCTTATTACGAGCAGTACTTC.

The J gene is TRBJ2-7, the V gene TRBV6-5; a possible D gene is TRBD2 (6 bases). CDR1 MNHEY and CDR2 SVGAGI come from the germline V gene. This CDR3 is 14 amino acids long. V was trimmed by 1 base and J by 2 bases, leaving 9 bases between them. CDR3 protein: CASSYWRGTYEQYF. As DNA, the CDR3 is TGTGCCAGCAGTTACTGGCGGGGAACCTACGAGCAGTACTTC.

The chain combines TRBV6-5 with TRBJ1-4; the match to TRBD1 covers 9 bases. V lost 10 bases and J lost 8; bases outside the gene matches: 11. CDR1 and CDR2 (germline): MNHEY, SVGAGI. This CDR3 comprises 14 residues. In DNA form, the CDR3 reads TGTGCCACCTCTAACAGGGGGCCGAGGGAAAAACTGTTTTTT. Protein: CATSNRGPREKLFF.

As DNA, the CDR3 is TGTGCCAGCAGCTTAACGACAGGGGGCGAAACGGGTGAGCAGTTCTTC. The encoded protein is CASSLTTGGETGEQFF. The J gene is TRBJ2-1, the V gene TRBV11-1, with TRBD1 matching 10 bases. Germline V gives CDR1 SGHAT, CDR2 FQDESV (reference sequence). With V trimmed by 2 bases and J by 9 bases, 10 bases remained unmatched. This CDR3 has 16 residues.

This chain uses TRBV4-1 with TRBJ2-2, with D unclear. Trimming stripped 4 bases from V and 6 bases from J, with 9 bases between. In germline, CDR1 is MGHRA, CDR2 YSYEKL. The CDR3 runs to 13 residues. The CDR3 DNA is TGCGCCAGCAGCCTACAGTCCGCCGGGGAGCTGTTTTTT. This sequence encodes CASSLQSAGELFF.

This clone was seen a single time. This chain connects TRBV29-1 to TRBJ2-7, with TRBD1 matching over 8 bases. The CDR3 loop spans 14 amino acids. V shed 3 bases, J shed 3 bases, and the junction held 7 bases outside the gene matches. Germline V gene data show CDR1 as SQVTM and CDR2 as ANQGSEA. As DNA, the CDR3 is TGCAGCGTTGAGGTGCCAGGGGGCCTCTACGAGCAGTACTTC. It translates to CSVEVPGGLYEQYF.

The V gene is TRBV5-1, the J gene TRBJ2-3, with TRBD1 identical over 7 bases. After removal of 4 bases from V and 3 bases from J, the junction contained 2 bases not matched to a gene. This CDR3 comprises 13 residues. In germline, CDR1 is SGHRS, CDR2 YFSETQ. CDR3: CASSPDRTDTQYF. The CDR3 DNA is TGCGCCAGCAGCCCGGACAGGACAGATACGCAGTATTTT.

The chain is built from TRBV6-5 and TRBJ2-5; 7 bases fit TRBD2. V lost 5 bases to trimming and J lost 4 bases; unmatched junction nucleotides: 4. Germline V gene lookup returns CDR1 MNHEY and CDR2 SVGAGI. The CDR3 totals 13 residues. CDR3 DNA: TGTGCCAGCAGTCCCGAGCGGGGAGAGACCCAGTACTTC. Protein sequence: CASSPERGETQYF.

The J gene is TRBJ2-1, the V gene TRBV10-1, with D uncertain. Germline values: CDR1 WNHNN, CDR2 SYGVQD (reference sequence). The V and J ends lost 9 bases and 9 bases respectively, with 12 bases between them. CDR3 length: 11 residues. The CDR3 region is CARLSLCEQFF. The CDR3 nucleotides read TGCGCCAGATTAAGCTTGTGTGAGCAGTTCTTC.

The gene calls are TRBV10-3 and TRBJ2-7, with 7 bases identical to TRBD2. V shed 4 bases and J 3 bases; nucleotides not matched to a gene: 6. The CDR3 runs 14 residues. Per germline, CDR1 ENHRY and CDR2 SYGVKD. CDR3 loop: CAISGPGGVYEQYF. The DNA of the CDR3 is TGTGCCATCAGTGGGCCGGGAGGCGTCTACGAGCAGTACTTC.

This clone was found once. V usage is TRBV9 and J usage is TRBJ2-2, with 12 bases identical to TRBD2. CDR3 length equals 17 residues. The ends lost 4 bases at V and 5 bases at J; junction bases unmatched: 9. Germline-derived CDR1 and CDR2 are SGDLS and YYNGEE. This CDR3 is CASSPRPGTSGTGELFF. CDR3 coding DNA: TGTGCCAGCAGCCCACGTCCCGGGACTAGCGGGACCGGGGAGCTGTTTTTT.

This chain joins TRBV7-2 and TRBJ2-7, with D maybe TRBD1 (7 bases). V lost 1 base, J lost 11 bases, and 12 bases lay in between. This CDR3 region has 12 residues. Germline CDR1 is SGHTA and CDR2 is FQGNSA. CDR3: CASSLDQGGKYF. The CDR3 coding sequence is TGTGCCAGCAGCTTAGATCAGGGGGGCAAGTACTTC.

The rearrangement uses TRBV30 and TRBJ1-5; 8 nucleotides match TRBD1. CDR3 length: 14 amino acids. The V and J ends lost 4 bases and 5 bases, in that order; junction bases with no gene match: 7. Germline CDR1 is GTSNPN and CDR2 is SVGIG (reference sequence). The CDR3 reads CAWNDRGFYQPQHF. As DNA, the CDR3 is TGTGCCTGGAACGACAGGGGCTTTTATCAGCCCCAGCATTTT.

This chain uses TRBV6-5 with TRBJ2-5; 7 bases align to TRBD1. The CDR3 is 13 amino acids. Germline assignment: CDR1 MNHEY and CDR2 SVGAGI. Losses at the gene ends were 6 bases for V and 3 bases for J; bases not matched to a gene: 4. The CDR3 sequence is CASRPGTEETQYF. CDR3 nucleotide sequence: TGTGCCAGCAGACCAGGGACAGAAGAGACCCAGTACTTC.

The genes are TRBV6-5 and TRBJ2-7; D might be TRBD1 (6 bases). V was trimmed by 8 bases and J by 3 bases, leaving 20 bases between them. CDR1 and CDR2 from the germline V gene are MNHEY and SVGAGI. CDR3 length: 15 amino acids. The CDR3 bases are TGTGCCAGCTCCCCTCAGCCCCAGGGGAACTACGAGCAGTACTTC. This codes for CASSPQPQGNYEQYF.

This sequence joins TRBV3-1 (or the pseudogene TRBV3-2) and TRBJ1-2; 8 bases agree with TRBD1. The CDR3 runs to 15 residues. Germline CDR1 LGHDT, CDR2 YNNKEL (reference sequence). The junction had 5 bases not matched to a gene; V was cut back by 0 bases and J by 5 bases. CDR3 region: CASSQDWGQDYGYTF. CDR3 nucleotides: TGTGCCAGCAGCCAAGATTGGGGACAGGATTATGGCTACACCTTC.

V and J are TRBV30 and TRBJ2-5, with 9 bases identical to TRBD1. Germline values: CDR1 GTSNPN, CDR2 SVGIG (reference sequence). This CDR3 is 15 amino acids long. With 1 base clipped from V and 6 bases from J, the junction kept 9 bases outside the gene matches. This chain's CDR3 is CAWSGRGTGSKTQYF. CDR3 bases: TGTGCCTGGAGTGGGCGCGGGACAGGGTCCAAGACCCAGTACTTC.

V and J are TRBV11-3 and TRBJ2-1, with TRBD2 as a possible D gene (6 bases). The CDR3 sequence is 14 residues long. V lost 5 bases and J 9 bases, leaving 17 bases between the germline ends. In germline, CDR1 is SGHNT, CDR2 YENEEA. CDR3 nucleotide sequence: TGTGCCAGCAGCCCCCTCCCCGGAGGGAGTGAGCAGTTCTTC. Amino acid sequence: CASSPLPGGSEQFF.

Regarding this clone: At the DNA level, this CDR3 is encoded by other sequences in the same sample as well. The gene calls are TRBV5-6 and TRBJ2-5; TRBD2 is a possible D gene (5 bases). CDR1 is SGHDT, CDR2 YYEEEE, per germline. V was pared by 4 bases and J by 5 bases, with 9 bases between. The CDR3 spans 12 residues. The CDR3 loop reads CASSPGGETQYF. In nucleotides, the CDR3 is TGTGCCAGCAGCCCTGGCGGGGAGACCCAGTACTTC. The variable domain in full, completed from reference TRBV5-6 and TRBJ2-5, reads DAGVTQSPTHLIKTRGQQVTLRCSPKSGHDTVSWYQQALGQGPQFIFQYYEEEERQRGNFPDRFSGHQFPNYSSELNVNALLLGDSALYLCASSPGGETQYFGPGTRLLVL.

Note on this clone: The sample contains more than one DNA sequence encoding this CDR3. The DNA for the CDR3 is TGTGCCAGCAGTCTGGACAGGGGCTACGAGCAGTACTTC. Its protein is CASSLDRGYEQYF. The V and J genes are TRBV7-9 and TRBJ2-7, with 9 bases lining up with TRBD1. CDR1 and CDR2 from the germline V gene are SEHNR and FQNEAQ (reference sequence). The CDR3 has 13 residues. Trimming took 6 bases from V and 3 from J; bases not matched to a gene: 3. Drawing the rest from reference TRBV7-9 and TRBJ2-7, the complete variable domain is DTGVSQNPRHKITKRGQNVTFRCDPISEHNRLYWYRQTLGQGPEFLTYFQNEAQLEKSRLLSDRFSAERPKGSFSTLEIQRTEQGDSAMYLCASSLDRGYEQYFGPGTRLTVT.

The chain recombines TRBV24-1 with TRBJ2-1, with D maybe TRBD2 (7 bases). Trimming removed 6 bases from V and 6 bases from J, with 17 bases in between. The CDR3 covers 15 residues. Germline V CDR1 and CDR2: KGHDR, SFDVKD. CDR3 amino acids: CATSSRGRGRNEQFF. The CDR3 DNA reads as TGTGCCACCAGTTCGCGGGGGCGGGGACGCAATGAGCAGTTCTTC.

In the case of this clone: The junction departs from germline at one end; a sequencing error may be responsible. The rearrangement links TRBV7-2 to TRBJ1-5; D is uncertain. This CDR3 contains 15 residues. The germline V gene encodes CDR1 SGHTA and CDR2 FQGNSA. CDR3 amino acids: CASSQTSGFNQPQHF. CDR3 DNA sequence: TGTGCCAGCAGCCAAACCAGCGGGTTCAATCAACCCCAGCATTTT.

The V gene is TRBV9, the J gene TRBJ1-1; weak D call: TRBD1 (6 bases). This CDR3 spans 15 amino acids. Germline-derived CDR1 and CDR2 are SGDLS and YYNGEE. V was cut by 4 bases and J by 5 bases, with 18 bases left in between. CDR3 DNA sequence: TGTGCCAGCAGCTCCAGGGAACAGGGAAAGACTGAAGCTTTCTTT. This codes for CASSSREQGKTEAFF. The full variable domain, in which reference TRBV9 and TRBJ1-1 provide the parts outside the CDR3, is DSGVTQTPKHLITATGQRVTLRCSPRSGDLSVYWYQQSLDQGLQFLIQYYNGEERAKGNILERFSAQQFPDLHSELNLSSLELGDSALYFCASSSREQGKTEAFFGQGTRLTVV.